This T cell receptor (beta chain) is drawn from a study of blood T cell repertoires in COVID-19. In germline, CDR1 is SQVTM, CDR2 ANQGSEA. The CDR3 extends over 12 amino acids. Assay used: immunoSEQ multiplex PCR; TCRdb lists only in-frame clones, some missing. The sample shows approximately 150,000 clones, roughly four fifths of them seen only once. In this sample, this clone turned up once. The source of this sequence is a man aged 65 to 79 who had recovered from COVID-19. This chain connects TRBV29-1 to TRBJ1-5; possible D gene TRBD1, 5 bases. Sequenced: peripheral blood. The CDR3 DNA reads as TGCGGCCAAGGGCAGGGTTATCAGCCCCAGCATTTT. Translating it yields CGQGQGYQPQHF.